A single T cell receptor beta chain is shown here with its context. Its antigen is as yet unknown. The data originate from a study of T cell responses to AZD1222 COVID-19 vaccine. The study, taken as a whole, reports: Just a handful of AZD1222 recipients were seropositive at baseline. Close to half of spike-specific TCRs reportedly recognize unmutated variant regions.

Clones were sequenced by immunoSEQ multiplex PCR, and TCRdb holds only the in-frame ones, with some missing. Counted here are approximately 150,000 clones, over 85% occurring once; the ten biggest clones make up 2.6%. V gave up 5 bases and J gave up 3 bases, with 11 bases separating them. The CDR3 loop spans 13 amino acids. Per germline, CDR1 LNHDA and CDR2 SQIVND (reference sequence). The receptor was isolated from an adult in good health. V and J are TRBV19 and TRBJ2-7, with D possibly TRBD1 on 6 matching bases. This sample comprised peripheral blood, obtained on day 0 of AZD1222 vaccination. The CDR3 nucleotides read TGTGCCAGTAGTTCGAACAGGGACTACGAGCAGTACTTC. This translates into CASSSNRDYEQYF.